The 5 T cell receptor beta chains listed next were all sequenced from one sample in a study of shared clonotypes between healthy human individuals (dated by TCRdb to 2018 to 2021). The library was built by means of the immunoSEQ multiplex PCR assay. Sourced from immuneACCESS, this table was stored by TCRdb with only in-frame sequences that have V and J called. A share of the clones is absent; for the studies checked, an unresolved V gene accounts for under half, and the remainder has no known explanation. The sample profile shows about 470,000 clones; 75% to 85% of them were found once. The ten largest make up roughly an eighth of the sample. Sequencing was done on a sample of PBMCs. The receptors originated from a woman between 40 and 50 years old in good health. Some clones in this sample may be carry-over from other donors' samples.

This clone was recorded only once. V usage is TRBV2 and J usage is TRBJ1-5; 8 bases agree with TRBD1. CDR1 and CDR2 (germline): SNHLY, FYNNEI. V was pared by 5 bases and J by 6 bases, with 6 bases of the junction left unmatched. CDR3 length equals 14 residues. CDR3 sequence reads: CASSQDRGLQPQHF. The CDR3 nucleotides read TGTGCCAGCAGTCAAGACAGGGGTCTTCAGCCCCAGCATTTT.

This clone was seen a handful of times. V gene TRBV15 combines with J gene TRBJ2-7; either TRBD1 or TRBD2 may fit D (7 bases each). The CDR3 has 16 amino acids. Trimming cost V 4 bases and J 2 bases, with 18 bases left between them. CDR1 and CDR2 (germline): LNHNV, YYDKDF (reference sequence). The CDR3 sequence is CATSKGGDSGTYEQYF. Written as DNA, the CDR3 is TGTGCCACCAGCAAGGGGGGGGACAGTGGGACCTACGAGCAGTACTTC.

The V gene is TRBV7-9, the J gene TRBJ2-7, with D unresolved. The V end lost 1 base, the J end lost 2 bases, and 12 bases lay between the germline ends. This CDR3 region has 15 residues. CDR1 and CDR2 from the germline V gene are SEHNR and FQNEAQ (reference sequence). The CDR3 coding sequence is TGTGCCAGCAGCTTAGGGATTGGAGTCACCTACGAGCAGTACTTC. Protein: CASSLGIGVTYEQYF. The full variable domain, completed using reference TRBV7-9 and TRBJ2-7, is DTGVSQNPRHKITKRGQNVTFRCDPISEHNRLYWYRQTLGQGPEFLTYFQNEAQLEKSRLLSDRFSAERPKGSFSTLEIQRTEQGDSAMYLCASSLGIGVTYEQYFGPGTRLTVT.

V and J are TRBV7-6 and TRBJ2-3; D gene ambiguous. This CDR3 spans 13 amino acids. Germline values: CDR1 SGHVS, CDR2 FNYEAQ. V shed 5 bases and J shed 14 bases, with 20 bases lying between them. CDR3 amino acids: CASSQRPDQAVYF. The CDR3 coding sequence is TGTGCCAGCAGCCAACGACCGGATCAGGCGGTGTATTTT.

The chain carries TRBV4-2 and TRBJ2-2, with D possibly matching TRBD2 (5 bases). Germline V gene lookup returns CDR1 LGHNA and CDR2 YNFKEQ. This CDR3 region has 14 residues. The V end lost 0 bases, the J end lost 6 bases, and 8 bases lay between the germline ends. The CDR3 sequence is CASSQDSSSGELFF. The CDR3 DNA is TGTGCCAGCAGCCAAGATTCTAGCTCCGGGGAGCTGTTTTTT.